The 14 T cell receptor beta chains reported below all come from one sample, sequenced in a study of cytomegalovirus exposure and HLA in healthy donors (dated by TCRdb to the late 2010s). Receptor amplification or capture employed the immunoSEQ multiplex PCR assay. The multiplex PCR relied on a mix of 60 forward primers for TCR Vbeta segments and 13 reverse primers for TCR Jbeta segments. TCRdb retrieved this table from immuneACCESS and kept in-frame rearrangements only. Not all clones are present; in checked studies, unresolved V genes account for under half, and no reason is known for the remainder. The sample table holds 200,000 to 250,000 clones, of which about 77% were seen once. The biggest ten clones account for approximately 1.9% of the sample. The sample taken for sequencing was PBMCs. The receptors were sampled from a woman aged 30 to 39 in good health and CMV-seronegative.

This clone was counted once. CDR3 in amino acids: CAIDRALYGYTF. The CDR3 region has the DNA TGTGCTATAGACAGGGCCCTCTATGGCTACACCTTC. This sequence joins TRBV2 and TRBJ1-2; 7 bases match TRBD1. Germline-derived CDR1 and CDR2 are SNHLY and FYNNEI. CDR3 length: 12 amino acids.

This clone was found a few times. This chain uses TRBV18 with TRBJ2-7; 8 bases fit TRBD1. This CDR3 is 15 amino acids long. J gave up 2 bases and V 5 bases, and 8 bases lay outside the gene matches. The germline V gene has CDR1 KGHSH and CDR2 LQKENI. The CDR3 here is CASSWDRQVTYEQYF. The CDR3 coding sequence is TGTGCCAGCTCATGGGACAGGCAGGTAACCTACGAGCAGTACTTC.

The chain has TRBV7-8 and TRBJ1-1; no reliable D call. CDR1 and CDR2 (germline): SGHVS, FQNEAQ. The germline V and J ends were trimmed by 0 bases and 1 base, with 6 bases remaining between them. The CDR3 length is 14 residues. This chain's CDR3 is CASSLAAANTEAFF. The DNA of the CDR3 is TGTGCCAGCAGCTTAGCGGCGGCGAACACTGAAGCTTTCTTT.

This clone came up once. V is TRBV30 and J is TRBJ2-2; D is perhaps TRBD2 (5 bases). The CDR3 length is 15 residues. The V end was cut by 2 bases, the J end by 2 bases, with 12 bases between. The germline V gene encodes CDR1 GTSNPN and CDR2 SVGIG (reference sequence). CDR3 sequence (DNA): TGTGCCTGGAGTATCAGTAGCGTAAACACCGGGGAGCTGTTTTTT. Encoded protein: CAWSISSVNTGELFF.

The chain links TRBV6-5 to TRBJ1-5; no clear D gene. Trimming removed 0 bases at V and 3 bases at J, with 9 bases between. Germline CDR1 and CDR2: MNHEY and SVGAGI. The CDR3 length is 15 residues. The CDR3 protein is CASSYSWEDNQPQHF. CDR3 nucleotide sequence: TGTGCCAGCAGTTACTCGTGGGAGGACAATCAGCCCCAGCATTTT.

This chain joins TRBV6-1 and TRBJ2-2; tentative D call: TRBD1 (6 bases). The CDR3 is made up of 15 amino acids. The germline V gene has CDR1 MNHNS and CDR2 SASEGT. Trimming pared 4 bases from V and 0 bases from J, leaving 9 bases between. For the CDR3, the DNA is TGTGCCAGCAGTGCTTCAGGGGCGAACACCGGGGAGCTGTTTTTT. This codes for CASSASGANTGELFF.

The table lists this clone with a count of one. The gene calls are TRBV11-3 and TRBJ2-2, with TRBD2 identical over 11 bases. The length of the CDR3 is 14 residues. Germline CDR1 and CDR2: SGHNT and YENEEA. V trimming: 4 bases; J trimming: 9 bases; junction bases outside the gene matches: 4. The CDR3 DNA reads TGTGCCAGCAGCTATCGACTAGCGGGGTGGGAGCTGTTTTTT. Protein: CASSYRLAGWELFF.

This sequence joins TRBV19 and TRBJ1-3; unclear D gene. CDR1 LNHDA and CDR2 SQIVND come from the germline V gene (reference sequence). The CDR3 sequence is 17 residues long. V lost 7 bases to trimming and J lost 1 base, with 20 bases between them. CDR3 residues: CASTTTVLRVSGNTIYF. The CDR3 nucleotides read TGTGCCAGTACCACGACCGTCCTTCGGGTTTCTGGAAACACCATATATTTT.

J is TRBJ2-7 and V is TRBV14; 9 bases are shared with TRBD1. V gave up 3 bases and J gave up 2 bases; unmatched junction bases: 5. Germline CDR1 and CDR2: SGHDN and FVKESK. This CDR3 has 15 amino acids. CDR3 nucleotides: TGTGCCAGCAGCCAGTTCCGGGACAGGGCCTACGAGCAGTACTTC. This translates into CASSQFRDRAYEQYF. Full variable domain (outside the CDR3, taken from reference TRBV14 and TRBJ2-7): EAGVTQFPSHSVIEKGQTVTLRCDPISGHDNLYWYRRVMGKEIKFLLHFVKESKQDESGMPNNRFLAERTGGTYSTLKVQPAELEDSGVYFCASSQFRDRAYEQYFGPGTRLTVT.

The chain has TRBV19 and TRBJ2-2, with TRBD1 matching 8 bases. This CDR3 spans 15 amino acids. CDR1 is LNHDA, CDR2 SQIVND, per germline (reference sequence). V shed 3 bases, J shed 4 bases, and the junction held 4 bases outside the gene matches. The CDR3 spells CASSMTGATTGELFF. The DNA of the CDR3 is TGTGCCAGTAGTATGACAGGGGCGACCACCGGGGAGCTGTTTTTT.

V and J are TRBV7-3 and TRBJ2-2; 13 positions agree with TRBD2. J was trimmed by 4 bases and V by 4 bases; bases with no gene match: 3. Germline V gene lookup returns CDR1 SGHTA and CDR2 FQGTGA. CDR3 size: 16 residues. The CDR3 nucleotides are TGTGCCAGCAGCTCTGGACTAGCGGGGGCCACCGGGGAGCTGTTTTTT. Its protein is CASSSGLAGATGELFF.

The V call is TRBV2, the J call TRBJ2-7, with a weak D call TRBD1 (5 bases). The CDR3 sequence is 13 residues long. V gave up 5 bases and J gave up 6 bases, with 14 bases separating them. CDR1 and CDR2 from the germline V gene are SNHLY and FYNNEI. This CDR3 reads CASSSDRWVEQYF. In DNA form, the CDR3 reads TGTGCCAGCAGTTCTGACAGATGGGTCGAGCAGTACTTC.

The chain has TRBV11-2 and TRBJ2-5, with TRBD2 matching over 8 bases. V was clipped by 2 bases and J by 4 bases; unmatched bases: 3. This CDR3 is 14 amino acids long. CDR1 SGHAT and CDR2 FQNNGV come from the germline V gene. DNA of the CDR3: TGTGCCAGCAGCTTAAGGCGGGGGGTAGAGACCCAGTACTTC. Its translation: CASSLRRGVETQYF.

This clone was seen a few times. This rearrangement joins TRBV30 to TRBJ1-1; 10 bases are a match to TRBD1. The germline V gene encodes CDR1 GTSNPN and CDR2 SVGIG (reference sequence). The CDR3 spans 15 residues. J gave up 1 base and V 5 bases, and 7 bases lay outside the gene matches. The DNA of the CDR3 is TGTGCCTGGGACAGGGGGCGGACTTCGAACACTGAAGCTTTCTTT. Amino acids: CAWDRGRTSNTEAFF.